This T cell receptor (beta chain) originates from a study of PD-L1 blockade in urothelial cancer. Only in-frame clones appear in the TCRdb table, and some are missing; sequencing was by immunoSEQ multiplex PCR. The repertoire has about 19,000 clones, over 80% of them found once; the top ten carry about 1.7%. The germline V gene has CDR1 GTSNPN and CDR2 SVGIG (reference sequence). The CDR3 contains 13 residues. V lost 5 bases to trimming and J lost 2 bases; unmatched junction nucleotides: 4. Specified time point: peripheral blood 6 weeks after treatment start. This TCR was recovered from a man between 45 and 60 years old with urothelial cancer. The starting material was PBMCs, obtained around atezolizumab (anti-PD-L1) treatment. This chain connects TRBV30 to TRBJ2-5, with 8 positions matching TRBD2. Here the CDR3 reads CAWRLAPQETQYF. Written as DNA, the CDR3 is TGTGCCTGGCGACTAGCGCCTCAAGAGACCCAGTACTTC.